This is a list of T cell receptor beta chains from one sample in a study of blood T cells in healthy people across ages. TCRdb re-derived calls from the 5' RACE reads in MiXCR, one entry per CDR3 protein. This sample has hundreds of thousands of distinct CDR3 sequences, with 40% to 45% found just once. The sample comprised blood. The receptors stem from a man at least 80 years old in good health. CDR3s include the opening cysteine and the closing phenylalanine or tryptophan. Fields, in order: J gene, D gene, clone size, V gene, CDR3 DNA, CDR3 protein. The D gene is left open where the match is weak. Clone size appears in some rows only: once, few, many, or a class for an expanded clone.

J: TRBJ2-2
D: -
size: once
V: TRBV14
DNA: TGTGCCAGCAGAAGACCCGGTAGCACCGGGGAGCTGTTTTTT
CDR3: CASRRPGSTGELFF

J: TRBJ1-6
D: -
size: -
V: TRBV7-9
DNA: TGTGCCAGCAGCTCCGACCGTTCACCCCTCCACTTT
CDR3: CASSSDRSPLHF

J: TRBJ1-5
D: -
size: once
V: TRBV2
DNA: TGTGCCAGCAGTCCCGTGATGAGCAATCAGCCCCAGCATTTT
CDR3: CASSPVMSNQPQHF

J: TRBJ2-3
D: -
size: many
V: TRBV10-3
DNA: TGTGCCATCAGTGAGTCGAGGGGAAATACGCAGTATTTT
CDR3: CAISESRGNTQYF

J: TRBJ2-5
D: -
size: few
V: TRBV10-3
DNA: TGTGCCATCAGTTCCGTCAGGGAGACCCAGTACTTC
CDR3: CAISSVRETQYF

J: TRBJ2-2
D: TRBD2
size: -
V: TRBV7-2
DNA: TGTGCCAGCAGCCGCCTAGCGGGGGAGGCCGGGGAGCTGTTTTTT
CDR3: CASSRLAGEAGELFF

J: TRBJ2-2
D: TRBD2
size: -
V: TRBV7-9
DNA: TGTGCCGACCTGGTTAGCGGGAGCACCGGGGAGCTGTTTTTT
CDR3: CADLVSGSTGELFF

J: TRBJ2-7
D: -
size: -
V: TRBV29-1
DNA: TGCAGCGTTGGACTAGTTTCCGACGAGCAGTACTTC
CDR3: CSVGLVSDEQYF

J: TRBJ2-1
D: -
size: -
V: TRBV10-3
DNA: TGTGCCATCAGTGGGGGAGATTACAATGAGCAGTTCTTC
CDR3: CAISGGDYNEQFF

J: TRBJ2-1
D: -
size: -
V: TRBV6-2/TRBV6-3
DNA: TGTGCCAGCAGCCGTGATATCATCGACAATGAGCAGTTCTTC
CDR3: CASSRDIIDNEQFF

J: TRBJ1-1
D: -
size: -
V: TRBV6-2/TRBV6-3
DNA: TGTACCAGCAAGGAAGGGAGGTTGGACACTGAAGCTTTCTTT
CDR3: CTSKEGRLDTEAFF

J: TRBJ2-7
D: -
size: few
V: TRBV20-1
DNA: TGCAGTGCCGCCCCTCAGGTCCACGAGCAGTACTTC
CDR3: CSAAPQVHEQYF

J: TRBJ1-2
D: -
size: few
V: TRBV6-5
DNA: TGTGCCAGCAGTTACAGGGCTGCGAGATATGGCTACACCTTC
CDR3: CASSYRAARYGYTF

J: TRBJ2-7
D: TRBD2
size: -
V: TRBV7-2
DNA: TGTGCCAGCAGCTTAAGGTCGGCTAGCGGGAGCTTTTACGAGCAGTACTTC
CDR3: CASSLRSASGSFYEQYF

J: TRBJ2-6
D: -
size: -
V: TRBV20-1
DNA: TGCAGTGCCCCCAAAGGGGCCAACGTCCTGACTTTC
CDR3: CSAPKGANVLTF

J: TRBJ2-5
D: TRBD2
size: -
V: TRBV7-3
DNA: TGTGCCAGCAGCCTACTAGCGGGAGTCCGGGAGACCCAGTACTTC
CDR3: CASSLLAGVRETQYF

J: TRBJ2-7
D: -
size: many
V: TRBV28
DNA: TGTGCCAGCAGGGAACAGGGCTCGTTATACGAGCAGTACTTC
CDR3: CASREQGSLYEQYF

J: TRBJ2-7
D: TRBD2
size: -
V: TRBV20-1
DNA: TGCAGTGCTGGGGGCGGGAGGATGGGCGAGCAGTACTTC
CDR3: CSAGGGRMGEQYF

J: TRBJ2-7
D: TRBD1
size: many
V: TRBV4-3
DNA: TGCGCCAGCAGCCAAGAACAGGGGACCTACGAGCAGTACTTC
CDR3: CASSQEQGTYEQYF

J: TRBJ2-1
D: TRBD1
size: -
V: TRBV20-1
DNA: TGCAGTGCAACGGACAGGGCCTCCTACAATGAGCAGTTCTTC
CDR3: CSATDRASYNEQFF

J: TRBJ2-1
D: TRBD2
size: -
V: TRBV7-8
DNA: TGTGCCAGCAGCTTAGAGGCTAGCGGGAGCCTTGGGAATGAGCAGTTCTTC
CDR3: CASSLEASGSLGNEQFF

J: TRBJ1-2
D: -
size: few
V: TRBV30
DNA: TGTGCCTCCCGGGTCCGGGGGGGCTACACCTTC
CDR3: CASRVRGGYTF

J: TRBJ1-5
D: -
size: few
V: TRBV12-3/TRBV12-4
DNA: TGTGCCAGCAGCCTTTCCGTTGGGCCCCAGCATTTT
CDR3: CASSLSVGPQHF

J: TRBJ2-5
D: -
size: many
V: TRBV5-1
DNA: TGCGCCAGCAGCTTGGCTACGGGCCCCCAAGAGACCCAGTACTTC
CDR3: CASSLATGPQETQYF

J: TRBJ1-5
D: -
size: few
V: TRBV20-1
DNA: TGCAGTGCTGGGAAGGACAGCAATCAGCCCCAGCATTTT
CDR3: CSAGKDSNQPQHF

J: TRBJ2-7
D: -
size: few
V: TRBV3-1
DNA: TGTGCCAGCAGCCCAGGGTCAGGACCTTTTTACGAGCAGTACTTC
CDR3: CASSPGSGPFYEQYF

J: TRBJ1-1
D: -
size: -
V: TRBV11-3
DNA: TGTGCCAGCAGCCCTAGCAGGGCGAACACTGAAGCTTTCTTT
CDR3: CASSPSRANTEAFF

J: TRBJ1-3
D: -
size: -
V: TRBV7-2
DNA: TGTGCCAGCAGCGTAGGGAGATCTGGAAACACCATATATTTT
CDR3: CASSVGRSGNTIYF

J: TRBJ2-1
D: TRBD2
size: few
V: TRBV7-2
DNA: TGTGCCAGCAGCTTAGGGAGCGGGGGGGCCATCAACAATGAGCAGTTCTTC
CDR3: CASSLGSGGAINNEQFF

J: TRBJ2-7
D: TRBD2
size: -
V: TRBV6-2/TRBV6-3
DNA: TGTGCCAGCAGTACTTGGACTAGCGGGAGTAAGAACGAGCAGTACTTC
CDR3: CASSTWTSGSKNEQYF

J: TRBJ2-1
D: -
size: -
V: TRBV6-6
DNA: TGTGCCAGCAGTTACCCTTCGACGGGAGCTTCCTACAATGAGCGGTTCTTC
CDR3: CASSYPSTGASYNERFF

J: TRBJ2-5
D: -
size: -
V: TRBV20-1
DNA: TGCAGTGCTAGAGAGGTTGCGGGCCGAAACCGGTACTTC
CDR3: CSAREVAGRNRYF

J: TRBJ2-7
D: -
size: -
V: TRBV5-1
DNA: TGCGCCAGCAGCTTTGACGGAAACCCTGTGAGGGAGCAGTACTTC
CDR3: CASSFDGNPVREQYF

J: TRBJ2-7
D: TRBD1
size: -
V: TRBV2
DNA: TGTGCCAGCAGTGGACAGGGGTGGGAGCAGTACTTC
CDR3: CASSGQGWEQYF

J: TRBJ2-3
D: -
size: -
V: TRBV21-1
DNA: TGTGCCAGCAGCAAAGTCTTCTGGGGTGGCGCAGATACGCAGTATTTT
CDR3: CASSKVFWGGADTQYF

J: TRBJ2-5
D: -
size: -
V: TRBV20-1
DNA: TGCAGTGCTGGGGAGGTGACCCAGTACTTC
CDR3: CSAGEVTQYF

J: TRBJ1-6
D: -
size: few
V: TRBV12-3/TRBV12-4
DNA: TGTGCCAGCAGTTTAGAGGACGCTGGGTCACCCCTCCACTTT
CDR3: CASSLEDAGSPLHF

J: TRBJ2-3
D: -
size: few
V: TRBV9
DNA: TGTGCCAGCAGCGCCAGAGGGGGGACTACCACAGATACGCAGTATTTT
CDR3: CASSARGGTTTDTQYF

J: TRBJ2-1
D: -
size: many
V: TRBV24-1
DNA: TGTGCCACCAGTGACACATCCAGGGGACAGTTCTTC
CDR3: CATSDTSRGQFF

J: TRBJ2-1
D: -
size: many
V: TRBV20-1
DNA: TGCAGTGCTAGAGGAGGCCAACTCGGGTTCTTC
CDR3: CSARGGQLGFF

J: TRBJ2-3
D: -
size: -
V: TRBV20-1
DNA: TGCGGGACCCCATCACTTGCCCGTGGCACAGATACGCAGTATTTT
CDR3: CGTPSLARGTDTQYF

J: TRBJ1-5
D: TRBD1
size: -
V: TRBV7-9
DNA: TGTGCCAGCAGCATAGACAGGGGGGATCAGCCCCAGCATTTT
CDR3: CASSIDRGDQPQHF